These 3 T cell receptor beta chains were all obtained from the same sample, sequenced in a study of cytomegalovirus exposure and HLA in healthy donors. The study ran its PCR with 60 Vbeta and 13 Jbeta primers. The protocol was immunoSEQ multiplex PCR, while the TCRdb copy is restricted to in-frame clones and leaves out a portion. This sample's table has about 100,000 clones. Sequenced material: PBMCs. The receptors here all came from a man between 45 and 60 years old in good health and CMV-seronegative.

As to this clone: The junction does not match germline at one end; this may be a read error. The V and J genes are TRBV7-9 and TRBJ1-4, with a possible D match to TRBD1 (5 bases). Germline CDR1 SEHNR, CDR2 FQNEAQ (reference sequence). The CDR3 is 14 residues long. This chain's CDR3 is CASRLGETNEKLFF. The CDR3 region has the DNA TGTGCCAGCAGGTTAGGGGAGACTAATGAAAAACTGTTTTTT.

V and J are TRBV18 and TRBJ1-4; D is ambiguous. CDR3 length: 16 residues. In germline, CDR1 is KGHSH, CDR2 LQKENI. V lost 2 bases, J lost 0 bases, and 10 bases lay in between. The DNA of the CDR3 is TGTGCCAGCTCACCAGGGGTACTAGCAACTAATGAAAAACTGTTTTTT. Protein sequence: CASSPGVLATNEKLFF.

The rearrangement uses TRBV6-1 and TRBJ1-5, with 7 bases lining up with TRBD1. V lost 10 bases to trimming and J lost 0 bases; unmatched junction nucleotides: 9. The germline V gene encodes CDR1 MNHNS and CDR2 SASEGT. There are 15 residues in the CDR3. The CDR3 nucleotides are TGTGCCACCCTACAGGGGCCGTATAGCAATCAGCCCCAGCATTTT. Translation: CATLQGPYSNQPQHF.